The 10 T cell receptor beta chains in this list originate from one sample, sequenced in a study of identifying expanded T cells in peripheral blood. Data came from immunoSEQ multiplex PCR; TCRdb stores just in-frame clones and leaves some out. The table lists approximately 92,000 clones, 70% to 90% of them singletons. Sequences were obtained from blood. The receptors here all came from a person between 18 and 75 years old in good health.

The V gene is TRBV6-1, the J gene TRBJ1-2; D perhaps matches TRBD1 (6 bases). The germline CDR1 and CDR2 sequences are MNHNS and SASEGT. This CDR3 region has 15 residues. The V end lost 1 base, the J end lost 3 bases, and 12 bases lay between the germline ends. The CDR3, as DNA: TGTGCCAGCAGTGAAGAGTACAGGGCAGACTATGGCTACACCTTC. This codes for CASSEEYRADYGYTF.

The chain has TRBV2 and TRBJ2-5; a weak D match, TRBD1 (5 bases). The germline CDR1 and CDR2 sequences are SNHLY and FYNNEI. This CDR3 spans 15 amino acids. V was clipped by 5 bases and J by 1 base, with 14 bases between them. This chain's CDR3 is CASSFQGNGQETQYF. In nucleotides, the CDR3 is TGTGCCAGCAGTTTCCAGGGTAACGGCCAAGAGACCCAGTACTTC.

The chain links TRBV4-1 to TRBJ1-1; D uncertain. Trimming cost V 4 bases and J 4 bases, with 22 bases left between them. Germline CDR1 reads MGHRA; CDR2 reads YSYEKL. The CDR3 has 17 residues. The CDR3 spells CASSPPSGRPRSTEAFF. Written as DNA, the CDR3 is TGCGCCAGCAGCCCCCCCTCCGGTCGTCCAAGGTCCACTGAAGCTTTCTTT.

The CDR3 is CASSRLGTEAFF. For the CDR3, the DNA is TGCGCCAGCAGCAGGCTAGGCACTGAAGCTTTCTTT. The rearrangement uses TRBV5-1 and TRBJ1-1; the D is unclear. From germline, CDR1 is SGHRS and CDR2 YFSETQ. The CDR3 runs 12 residues. V lost 4 bases, J lost 4 bases, and 8 bases lay in between.

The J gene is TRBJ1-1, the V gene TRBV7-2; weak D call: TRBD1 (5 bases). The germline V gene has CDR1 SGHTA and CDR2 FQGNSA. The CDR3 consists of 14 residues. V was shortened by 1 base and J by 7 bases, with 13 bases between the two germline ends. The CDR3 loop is CASSLVNRNSEAFF. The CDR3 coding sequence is TGTGCCAGCAGCTTAGTAAACAGGAATAGTGAAGCTTTCTTT.

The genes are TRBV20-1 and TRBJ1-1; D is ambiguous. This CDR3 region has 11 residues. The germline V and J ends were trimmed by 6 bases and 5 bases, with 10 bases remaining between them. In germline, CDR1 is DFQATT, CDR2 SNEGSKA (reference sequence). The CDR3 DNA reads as TGCAGTGCGCAGTCGGGTACTGAAGCTTTCTTT. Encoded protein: CSAQSGTEAFF.

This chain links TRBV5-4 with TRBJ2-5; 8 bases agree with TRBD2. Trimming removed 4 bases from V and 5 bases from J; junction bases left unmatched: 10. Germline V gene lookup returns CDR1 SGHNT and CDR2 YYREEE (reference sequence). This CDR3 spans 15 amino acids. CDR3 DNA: TGTGCCAGCAGCGGTAGCGGGGCTGCTTGGGAGACCCAGTACTTC. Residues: CASSGSGAAWETQYF.

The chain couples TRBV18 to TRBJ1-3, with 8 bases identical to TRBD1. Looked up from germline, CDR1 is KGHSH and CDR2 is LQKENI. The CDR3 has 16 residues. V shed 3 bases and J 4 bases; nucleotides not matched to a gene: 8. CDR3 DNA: TGTGCCAGCTCACCTAACCCCGGACAGGGAGGAAACACCATATATTTT. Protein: CASSPNPGQGGNTIYF.

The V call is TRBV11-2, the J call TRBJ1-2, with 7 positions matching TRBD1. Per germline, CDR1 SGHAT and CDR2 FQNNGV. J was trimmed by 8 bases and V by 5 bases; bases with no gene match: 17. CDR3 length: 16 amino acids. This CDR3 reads CASSPLTGLRFSGYTF. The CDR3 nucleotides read TGTGCCAGCAGCCCCCTGACAGGGTTACGGTTTTCGGGCTACACCTTC.

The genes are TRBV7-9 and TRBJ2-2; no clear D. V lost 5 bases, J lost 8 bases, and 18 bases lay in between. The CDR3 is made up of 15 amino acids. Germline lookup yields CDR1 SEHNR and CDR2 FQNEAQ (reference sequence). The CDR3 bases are TGTGCCAGCAGCCCACGAGGAACACCGTCGGGGGAGCTGTTTTTT. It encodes CASSPRGTPSGELFF.